This is a list of T cell receptor beta chains from one sample in a study of vaccination and CD4 T cells after COVID-19. For these receptors, no antigen is known. TCRdb itself ran the PCR reads through MiXCR, one entry per CDR3 protein. The sample records several thousand distinct CDR3 sequences, around 39% being singletons. The sample was CD4+ T cells from blood, cultured in vitro. These receptor sequences come from a human donor in good health. The CDR3 runs from the conserved cysteine through the conserved F or W. The D gene is left open where the match is weak. Clone size, where shown, is once, few, many, or a class for clones that have expanded.

TRBJ1-1 . . TRBV5-4 TGTGCCAGCAGCTTGGCCAAGGCTAACACTGAAGCTTTCTTT CASSLAKANTEAFF
TRBJ2-7 TRBD2 . TRBV5-4 TGTGCCAGCAGCTTAAGCGGGAGCTCCTACGAGCAGTACTTC CASSLSGSSYEQYF
TRBJ1-2 TRBD1 . TRBV27 TGTGCCAGCAGGACAGGGGATCGGCACGGCTACACCTTC CASRTGDRHGYTF
TRBJ1-1 . . TRBV6-5 TGTGCCAGCAGTTACCTGGCAGCCAGTAGTCACACTGAAGCTTTCTTT CASSYLAASSHTEAFF
TRBJ1-1 TRBD1 . TRBV5-1 TGCGCCAGCAGCTTACAGGGGATTTCCGGCACTGAAGCTTTCTTT CASSLQGISGTEAFF
TRBJ1-3 . few TRBV6-1 TGTGCCAGCAGTGTATCAGGAAACACCATATATTTT CASSVSGNTIYF
TRBJ1-1 . few TRBV7-7 TGTGCCAGCAGCGCACAACAGGGCTCTGAAGCTTTCTTT CASSAQQGSEAFF
TRBJ1-2 . . TRBV20-1 TGCAGTGCTAGCGAGGGTGGCTATGGCTACACCTTC CSASEGGYGYTF
TRBJ1-5 . . TRBV2 TGTGCCAGCAGCAGAGACCCAGGGGGCAATCAGCCCCAGCATTTT CASSRDPGGNQPQHF
TRBJ1-4 . . TRBV12-3/TRBV12-4 TGTGCCAGCAGTCCGCCTTCAGTAAATGGGGGAAAACTGTTTTTT CASSPPSVNGGKLFF
TRBJ1-2 . few TRBV27 TGTGCCAGCAGCGGGGGGAGAGCTAACTATGGCTACACCTTC CASSGGRANYGYTF
TRBJ2-2 . few TRBV7-9 TGTGCCAGCAGCTTAGGGTCGACAGCCACCGGGGAGCTGTTTTTT CASSLGSTATGELFF
TRBJ1-6 . . TRBV6-4 TGTGCCAGCAGTGACCACCCGAACGTGCGGGGAGATCGTAGTTCACCCCTCCACTTT CASSDHPNVRGDRSSPLHF
TRBJ1-3 . . TRBV28 TGTGCCAGCAGATTTACAGGGCAGAACACCATATATTTT CASRFTGQNTIYF
TRBJ1-1 . . TRBV7-9 TGTGCCAGCAGCTTAGAGGGCACGATGAACACTGAAGCTTTCTTT CASSLEGTMNTEAFF